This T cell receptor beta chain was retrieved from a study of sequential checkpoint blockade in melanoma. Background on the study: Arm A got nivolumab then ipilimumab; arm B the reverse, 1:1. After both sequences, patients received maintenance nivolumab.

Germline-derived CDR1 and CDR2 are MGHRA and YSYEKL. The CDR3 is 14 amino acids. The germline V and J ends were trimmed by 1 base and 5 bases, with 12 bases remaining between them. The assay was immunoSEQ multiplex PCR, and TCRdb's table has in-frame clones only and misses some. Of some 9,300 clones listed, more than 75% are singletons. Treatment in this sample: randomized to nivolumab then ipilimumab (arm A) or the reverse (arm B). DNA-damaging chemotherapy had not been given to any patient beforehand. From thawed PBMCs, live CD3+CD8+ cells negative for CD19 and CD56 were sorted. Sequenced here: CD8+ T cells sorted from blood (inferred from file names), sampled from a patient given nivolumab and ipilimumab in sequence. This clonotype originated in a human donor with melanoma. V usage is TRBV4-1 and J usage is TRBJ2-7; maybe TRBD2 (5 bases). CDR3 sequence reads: CASSQAGWADEQYF. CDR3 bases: TGCGCCAGCAGCCAAGCGGGGTGGGCTGACGAGCAGTACTTC.